This T cell receptor (beta chain) emerged from a study of blood T cell repertoires in COVID-19 (dated by TCRdb to about 2020). With regard to the full study: Samples covering the acute and convalescent phases of COVID-19 were provided by collaborators in the United States, Italy and Spain. The dataset comprised deeply sampled blood TCRbeta repertoires from subjects exposed to, actively infected with, or recovered from COVID-19. The repertoires were released in a freely available public database intended as a resource for research on the immune response to SARS-CoV-2. The prospective study material was composed of cDNA or gDNA derived from T cells, B-cell-depleted T cells, or PBMCs. Samples were obtained from the ongoing ImmuneRACE study (first 160 participants) and from over 1,000 subjects provided by 6 global collaborators. Where HLA class I and class II types were available, the types were taken from metadata supplied by the sample provider, not from assay-based typing. A de-identified subject ID, COVID-19 status, age in years and sex were almost always included in the sample metadata. Overall study outcomes, separate from this receptor: The quantity of clinical and demographic metadata differed by source and by participant and was supplied without curation.

Participants in the prospective study were enrolled through a virtual design, were aged about 18 to 89 years, and lived in under 25 United States geographic areas. Cohort assignment in the prospective study relied on participant-reported clinical history from a screening survey and a study questionnaire. In the prospective study, mobile phlebotomists collected whole blood, serum and a nasopharyngeal or oropharyngeal swab from each participant. Prospective study participants could optionally give additional blood draws and questionnaires over an approximately 2-month period. Before DNA extraction, blood samples from the prospective study were shipped at room temperature or frozen. The CDR3 runs 16 residues from the cysteine to the phenylalanine. Only the CDR3 DNA is retained, 48 bases long and in frame from the first base. Unmatched junction bases come to 10, with V trimmed by 2 bases and J by 4 bases. CDR1 and CDR2, per the germline V gene, are SGDLS and YYNGEE.

Concerning this clone itself: This receptor's antigen is unknown. No much larger clonotype is one base removed from it; base qualities were not supplied.

TCRbeta CDR3 regions were amplified from genomic DNA using the immunoSEQ Assay, a bias-controlled multiplex PCR. Processing in the source paper ran as follows. The number of nucleated cells in each sample was estimated by amplification of reference gene primers within the assay. To quantify the absolute abundance of each unique TCRbeta CDR3 rearrangement, sequence reads were collapsed and filtered. Productive Simpson clonality was computed per sample as the square root of Simpson's diversity index over productive rearrangements. In its TCRdb copy, this immuneACCESS table keeps in-frame sequences only and misses some clones. Where compared with another copy, unresolved V genes explain less than half of these, and the others have no known cause. The V and J calls and clone size are taken from that table; D and trimming were inferred from the DNA. This sample lists hundreds of thousands of clones; approximately 86% were detected once. 2% to 2.5% of the sample lies in the top ten.

Recombination joined TRBV9 with TRBJ2-5, and 8 bases in between align with TRBD2. Sequences were obtained from PBMCs or T cells enriched from blood (not recorded which). The receptor's source is a woman aged 40-49 years with acute COVID-19. Here is the DNA: TGTGCCAGCAGCGTTGATAGCGGGGCTTGGGGAGAGACCCAGTACTTC. Its translation reads: CASSVDSGAWGETQYF.